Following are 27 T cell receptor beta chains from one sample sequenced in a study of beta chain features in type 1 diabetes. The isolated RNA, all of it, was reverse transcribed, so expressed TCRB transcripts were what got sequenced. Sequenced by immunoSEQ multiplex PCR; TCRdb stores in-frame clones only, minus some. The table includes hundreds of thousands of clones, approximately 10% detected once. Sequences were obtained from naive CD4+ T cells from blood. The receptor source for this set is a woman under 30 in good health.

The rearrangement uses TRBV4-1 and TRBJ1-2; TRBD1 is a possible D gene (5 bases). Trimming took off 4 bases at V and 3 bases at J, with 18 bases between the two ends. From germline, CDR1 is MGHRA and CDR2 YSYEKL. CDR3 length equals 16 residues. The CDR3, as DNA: TGCGCCAGCAGCCCCGAGTCAGGGCGGGGAGACTATGGCTACACCTTC. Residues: CASSPESGRGDYGYTF.

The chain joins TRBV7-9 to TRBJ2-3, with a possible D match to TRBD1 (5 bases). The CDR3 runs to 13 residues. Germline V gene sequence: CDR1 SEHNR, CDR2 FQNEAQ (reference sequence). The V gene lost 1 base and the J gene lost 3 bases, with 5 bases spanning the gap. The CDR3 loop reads CASSLDRTDTQYF. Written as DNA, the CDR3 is TGTGCCAGCAGCTTAGACAGGACAGATACGCAGTATTTT.

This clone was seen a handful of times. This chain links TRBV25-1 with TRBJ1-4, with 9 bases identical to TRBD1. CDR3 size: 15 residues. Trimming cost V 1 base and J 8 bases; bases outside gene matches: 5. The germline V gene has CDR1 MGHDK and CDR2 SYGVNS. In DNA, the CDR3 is TGTGCCAGCAGTGAATTTCAGACAGGGGGGGAAAAACTGTTTTTT. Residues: CASSEFQTGGEKLFF.

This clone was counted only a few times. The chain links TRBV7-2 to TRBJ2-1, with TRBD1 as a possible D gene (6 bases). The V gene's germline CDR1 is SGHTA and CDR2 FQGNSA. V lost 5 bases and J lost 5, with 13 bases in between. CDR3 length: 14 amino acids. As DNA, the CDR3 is TGTGCCAGCAGCCTAGGGGACACCCACAATGAGCAGTTCTTC. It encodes CASSLGDTHNEQFF.

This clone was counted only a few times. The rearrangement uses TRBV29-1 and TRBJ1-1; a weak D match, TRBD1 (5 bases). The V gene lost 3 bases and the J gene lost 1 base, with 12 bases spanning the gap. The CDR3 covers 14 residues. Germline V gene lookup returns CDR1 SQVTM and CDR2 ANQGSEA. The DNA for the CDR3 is TGCAGCGTTGAGAATTGGGGCACGAACACTGAAGCTTTCTTT. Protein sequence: CSVENWGTNTEAFF.

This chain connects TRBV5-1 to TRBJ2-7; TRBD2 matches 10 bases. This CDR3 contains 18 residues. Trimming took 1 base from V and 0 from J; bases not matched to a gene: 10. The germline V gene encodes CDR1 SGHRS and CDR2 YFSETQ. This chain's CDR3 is CASSLRGGLATISYEQYF. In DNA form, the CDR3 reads TGCGCCAGCAGCTTGAGAGGGGGACTAGCGACGATCTCCTACGAGCAGTACTTC.

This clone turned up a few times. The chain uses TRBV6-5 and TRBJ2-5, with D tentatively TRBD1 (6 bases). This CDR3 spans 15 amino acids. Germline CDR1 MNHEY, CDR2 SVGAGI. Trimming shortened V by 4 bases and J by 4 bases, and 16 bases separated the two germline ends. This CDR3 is CASSSSWGLAETQYF. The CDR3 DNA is TGTGCCAGCAGTTCCTCTTGGGGGCTGGCAGAGACCCAGTACTTC.

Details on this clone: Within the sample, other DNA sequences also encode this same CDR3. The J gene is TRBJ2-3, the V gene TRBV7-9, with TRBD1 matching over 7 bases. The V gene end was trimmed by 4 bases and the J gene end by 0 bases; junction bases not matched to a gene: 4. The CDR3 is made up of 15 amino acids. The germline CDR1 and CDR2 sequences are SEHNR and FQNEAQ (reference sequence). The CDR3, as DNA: TGTGCCAGCAGCTCCGGGACAGTGAGCACAGATACGCAGTATTTT. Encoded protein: CASSSGTVSTDTQYF.

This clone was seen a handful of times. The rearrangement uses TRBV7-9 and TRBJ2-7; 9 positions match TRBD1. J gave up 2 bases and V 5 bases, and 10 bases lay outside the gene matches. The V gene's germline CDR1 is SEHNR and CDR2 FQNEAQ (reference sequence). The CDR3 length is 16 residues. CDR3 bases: TGTGCCAGCAGCCCGAGACAGGGGGTTCTCCCCTACGAGCAGTACTTC. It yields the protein CASSPRQGVLPYEQYF. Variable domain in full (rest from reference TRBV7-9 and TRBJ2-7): DTGVSQNPRHKITKRGQNVTFRCDPISEHNRLYWYRQTLGQGPEFLTYFQNEAQLEKSRLLSDRFSAERPKGSFSTLEIQRTEQGDSAMYLCASSPRQGVLPYEQYFGPGTRLTVT.

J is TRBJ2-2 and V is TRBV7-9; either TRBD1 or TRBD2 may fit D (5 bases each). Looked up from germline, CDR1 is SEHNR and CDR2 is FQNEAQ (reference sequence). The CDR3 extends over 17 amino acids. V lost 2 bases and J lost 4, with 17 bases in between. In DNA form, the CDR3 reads TGTGCCAGCAGCTTAATCACGACCCGTGGGGGCACCGGGGAGCTGTTTTTT. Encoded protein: CASSLITTRGGTGELFF.

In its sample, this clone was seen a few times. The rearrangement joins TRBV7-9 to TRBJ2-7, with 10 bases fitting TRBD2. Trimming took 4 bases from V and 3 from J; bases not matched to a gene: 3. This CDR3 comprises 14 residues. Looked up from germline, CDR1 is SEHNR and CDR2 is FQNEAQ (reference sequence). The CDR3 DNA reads TGTGCCAGCAGCTCCAGCGGGAGGGGCTACGAGCAGTACTTC. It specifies CASSSSGRGYEQYF.

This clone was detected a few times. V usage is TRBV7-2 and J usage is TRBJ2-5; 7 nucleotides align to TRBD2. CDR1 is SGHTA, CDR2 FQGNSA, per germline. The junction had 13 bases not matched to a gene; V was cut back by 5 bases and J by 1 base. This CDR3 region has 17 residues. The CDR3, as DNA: TGTGCCAGCAGCACCTCGGGACTACCGTACTCCCAAGAGACCCAGTACTTC. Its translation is CASSTSGLPYSQETQYF.

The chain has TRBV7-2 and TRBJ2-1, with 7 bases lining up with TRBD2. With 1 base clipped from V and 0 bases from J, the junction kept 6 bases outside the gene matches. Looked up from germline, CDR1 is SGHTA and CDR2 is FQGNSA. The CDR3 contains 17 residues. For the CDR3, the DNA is TGTGCCAGCAGCTTAGTCGGTGGCGGGAGCTCCTACAATGAGCAGTTCTTC. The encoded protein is CASSLVGGGSSYNEQFF.

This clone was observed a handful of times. The DNA for the CDR3 is TGCGCCAGCAGCTTTAGCGGGAGCGCAGATACGCAGTATTTT. This translates into CASSFSGSADTQYF. This chain links TRBV5-1 with TRBJ2-3; 9 bases agree with TRBD2. The ends lost 2 bases at V and 4 bases at J; junction bases unmatched: 2. Germline V gene data show CDR1 as SGHRS and CDR2 as YFSETQ. The CDR3 runs 14 residues.

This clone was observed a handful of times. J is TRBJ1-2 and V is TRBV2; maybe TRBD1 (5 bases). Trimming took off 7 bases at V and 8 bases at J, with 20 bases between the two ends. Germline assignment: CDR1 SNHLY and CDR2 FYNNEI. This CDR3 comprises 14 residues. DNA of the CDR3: TGTGCCAGCATTCGGACCCTGGGGGTTTACGGCTACACCTTC. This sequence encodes CASIRTLGVYGYTF.

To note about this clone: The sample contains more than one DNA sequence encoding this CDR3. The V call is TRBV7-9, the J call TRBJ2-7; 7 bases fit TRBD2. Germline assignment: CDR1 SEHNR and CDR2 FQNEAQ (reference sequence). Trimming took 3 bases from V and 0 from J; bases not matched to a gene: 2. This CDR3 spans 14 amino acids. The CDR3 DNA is TGTGCCAGCAGCTTGGCTAGCGGCTCCTACGAGCAGTACTTC. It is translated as CASSLASGSYEQYF.

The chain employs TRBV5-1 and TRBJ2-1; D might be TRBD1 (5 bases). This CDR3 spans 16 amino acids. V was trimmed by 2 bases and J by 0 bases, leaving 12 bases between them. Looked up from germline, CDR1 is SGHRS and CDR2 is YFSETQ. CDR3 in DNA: TGCGCCAGCAGCTTAGACAGACCAAGCTCCTACAATGAGCAGTTCTTC. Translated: CASSLDRPSSYNEQFF.

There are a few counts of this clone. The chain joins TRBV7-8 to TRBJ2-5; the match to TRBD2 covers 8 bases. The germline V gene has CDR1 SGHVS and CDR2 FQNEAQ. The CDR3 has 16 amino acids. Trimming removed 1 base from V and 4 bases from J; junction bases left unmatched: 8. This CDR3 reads CASSLVGPGLVETQYF. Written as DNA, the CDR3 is TGTGCCAGCAGCTTAGTGGGCCCGGGACTAGTAGAGACCCAGTACTTC.

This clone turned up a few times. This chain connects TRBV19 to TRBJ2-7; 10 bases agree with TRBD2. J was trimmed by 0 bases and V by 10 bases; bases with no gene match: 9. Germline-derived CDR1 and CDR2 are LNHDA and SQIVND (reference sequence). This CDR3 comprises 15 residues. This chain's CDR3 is CATSLAGQFSYEQYF. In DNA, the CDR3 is TGTGCCACCTCACTAGCGGGGCAATTCTCCTACGAGCAGTACTTC.

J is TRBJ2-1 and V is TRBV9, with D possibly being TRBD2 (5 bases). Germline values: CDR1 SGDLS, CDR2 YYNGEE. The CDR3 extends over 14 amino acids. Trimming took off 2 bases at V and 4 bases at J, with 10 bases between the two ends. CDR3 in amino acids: CASSVSGSYNEQFF. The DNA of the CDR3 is TGTGCCAGCAGCGTGAGCGGCTCATACAATGAGCAGTTCTTC.

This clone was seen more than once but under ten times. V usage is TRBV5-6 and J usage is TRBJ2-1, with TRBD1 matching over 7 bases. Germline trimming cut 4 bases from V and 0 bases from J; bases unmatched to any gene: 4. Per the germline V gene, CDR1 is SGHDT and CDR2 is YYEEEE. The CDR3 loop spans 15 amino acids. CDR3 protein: CASSPTGRSYNEQFF. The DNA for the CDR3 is TGTGCCAGCAGCCCGACAGGGCGCTCCTACAATGAGCAGTTCTTC.

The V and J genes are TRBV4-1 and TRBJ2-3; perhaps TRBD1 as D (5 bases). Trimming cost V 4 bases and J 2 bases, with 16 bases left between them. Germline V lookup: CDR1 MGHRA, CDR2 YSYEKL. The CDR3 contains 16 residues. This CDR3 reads CASSRSQVLSTDTQYF. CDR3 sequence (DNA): TGCGCCAGCAGCCGATCACAGGTACTATCCACAGATACGCAGTATTTT.

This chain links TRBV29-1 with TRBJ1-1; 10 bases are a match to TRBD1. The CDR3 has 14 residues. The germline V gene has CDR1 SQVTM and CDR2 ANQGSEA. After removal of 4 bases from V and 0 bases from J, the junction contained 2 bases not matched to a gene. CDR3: CSVGGTGVNTEAFF. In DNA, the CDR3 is TGCAGCGTTGGGGGGACAGGGGTGAACACTGAAGCTTTCTTT.

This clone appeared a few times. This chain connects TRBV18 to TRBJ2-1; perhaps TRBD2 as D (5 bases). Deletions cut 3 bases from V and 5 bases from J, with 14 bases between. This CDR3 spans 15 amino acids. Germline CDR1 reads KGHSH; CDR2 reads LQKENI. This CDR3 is CASSPEVHRNNEQFF. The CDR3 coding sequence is TGTGCCAGCTCACCGGAGGTTCATCGGAACAATGAGCAGTTCTTC.

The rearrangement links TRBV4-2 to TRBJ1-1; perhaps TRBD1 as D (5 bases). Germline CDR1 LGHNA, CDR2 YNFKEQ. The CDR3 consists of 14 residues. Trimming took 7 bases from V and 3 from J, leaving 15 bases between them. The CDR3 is CASTREGKDTEAFF. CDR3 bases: TGTGCCAGCACCCGGGAGGGGAAGGACACTGAAGCTTTCTTT.

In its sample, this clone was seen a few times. CDR3 sequence: CASSPHRGRETQYF. CDR3 nucleotide sequence: TGTGCCAGCAGCCCTCACAGGGGAAGAGAGACCCAGTACTTC. This chain links TRBV9 with TRBJ2-5, with 7 bases fitting TRBD1. Germline V gene sequence: CDR1 SGDLS, CDR2 YYNGEE. The trim removed 4 bases at V and 4 bases at J, leaving 7 bases unmatched. CDR3 length equals 14 residues.

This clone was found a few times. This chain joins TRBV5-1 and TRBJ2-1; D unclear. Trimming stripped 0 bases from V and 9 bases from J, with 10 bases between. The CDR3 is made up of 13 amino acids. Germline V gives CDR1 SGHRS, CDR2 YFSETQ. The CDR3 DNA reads TGCGCCAGCAGCTTGGACCCGGAGACTGAGCAGTTCTTC. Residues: CASSLDPETEQFF.